Below are 21 T cell receptor beta chains sequenced from a single sample in a study of CD4 T cells in relation to SARS-CoV-2 and coronaviruses. CD4+ T cells from unexposed donors were obtained before the COVID-19 pandemic (2011-2018). Isolation of CD4+ T cells took place after roughly nine days in culture. The method was immunoSEQ multiplex PCR; TCRdb's version includes in-frame clones alone and lacks a portion of them. The profile shows 20,000 to 25,000 clones, around 72% of them singletons. For these TCRs, the target antigens are not known. The sequenced sample consisted of CD4+ T cells from PBMCs, cultured in vitro. Every receptor here comes from a human donor in good health.

The rearrangement joins TRBV9 to TRBJ2-1; TRBD2 is a possible D gene (5 bases). The germline CDR1 and CDR2 sequences are SGDLS and YYNGEE. The CDR3 spans 15 residues. V lost 2 bases and J 0 bases, leaving 9 bases between the germline ends. This CDR3 reads CASSVSVSSYNEQFF. The DNA for the CDR3 is TGTGCCAGCAGCGTTAGCGTAAGCTCCTACAATGAGCAGTTCTTC. Variable domain in full (rest from reference TRBV9 and TRBJ2-1): DSGVTQTPKHLITATGQRVTLRCSPRSGDLSVYWYQQSLDQGLQFLIQYYNGEERAKGNILERFSAQQFPDLHSELNLSSLELGDSALYFCASSVSVSSYNEQFFGPGTRLTVL.

The chain has TRBV5-5 and TRBJ2-1; TRBD1 might be the D (6 bases). The CDR3 has 13 residues. V gave up 7 bases and J gave up 7 bases, with 15 bases separating them. CDR1 SGHKS and CDR2 YYEKEE come from the germline V gene (reference sequence). CDR3 sequence reads: CASGTWGANEQFF. The CDR3 nucleotides read TGTGCCAGCGGGACATGGGGTGCTAATGAGCAGTTCTTC.

This rearrangement joins TRBV3-1 (or the pseudogene TRBV3-2) to TRBJ2-2, with 13 bases aligning to TRBD2. Trimming at V came to 4 bases and at J to 4 bases, leaving 3 bases not matched to a gene. The CDR3 has 16 residues. CDR1 and CDR2 (germline): LGHDT, YNNKEL (reference sequence). CDR3 sequence: CASSLGLAGATGELFF. In DNA form, the CDR3 reads TGTGCCAGCAGCCTTGGACTAGCGGGAGCCACCGGGGAGCTGTTTTTT.

The chain joins TRBV7-3 to TRBJ2-2; TRBD1 is a possible D gene (6 bases). The CDR3 is made up of 14 amino acids. V was clipped by 3 bases and J by 4 bases, with 9 bases between them. Germline assignment: CDR1 SGHTA and CDR2 FQGTGA. CDR3 sequence reads: CASSFSTGTGELFF. CDR3 sequence (DNA): TGTGCCAGCAGCTTCTCGACAGGCACCGGGGAGCTGTTTTTT. Filled out from reference TRBV7-3 and TRBJ2-2, the complete variable domain reads GAGVSQTPSNKVTEKGKYVELRCDPISGHTALYWYRQSLGQGPEFLIYFQGTGAADDSGLPNDRFFAVRPEGSVSTLKIQRTERGDSAVYLCASSFSTGTGELFFGEGSRLTVL.

The CDR3 sequence: CATDRAGWGYEQYF. DNA of the CDR3: TGTGCCACTGATCGAGCGGGGTGGGGATACGAGCAGTACTTC. V and J are TRBV7-3 and TRBJ2-7; 7 bases map to TRBD2. CDR1 and CDR2 from the germline V gene are SGHTA and FQGTGA. J gave up 4 bases and V 10 bases, and 13 bases lay outside the gene matches. CDR3 length: 14 amino acids. The full variable domain, its missing parts supplied by reference TRBV7-3 and TRBJ2-7, is GAGVSQTPSNKVTEKGKYVELRCDPISGHTALYWYRQSLGQGPEFLIYFQGTGAADDSGLPNDRFFAVRPEGSVSTLKIQRTERGDSAVYLCATDRAGWGYEQYFGPGTRLTVT.

The V call is TRBV6-5, the J call TRBJ2-7, with a tentative D call TRBD2 (5 bases). From germline, CDR1 is MNHEY and CDR2 SVGAGI. Trimming removed 4 bases at V and 8 bases at J, with 24 bases between. The CDR3 contains 16 residues. The CDR3 sequence is CASSSRNPGLGIKQYF. CDR3 bases: TGTGCCAGCAGTTCCCGAAACCCTGGACTGGGAATCAAGCAGTACTTC.

The rearrangement links TRBV11-2 to TRBJ2-2; D remains unclear. Between the trimmed V and J ends, which lost 0 bases and 2 bases, there was a span of 4 bases. This CDR3 contains 14 residues. CDR1 and CDR2 from the germline V gene are SGHAT and FQNNGV. The CDR3 reads CASSLDYNTGELFF. CDR3 in DNA: TGTGCCAGCAGCTTAGACTACAACACCGGGGAGCTGTTTTTT.

The J gene is TRBJ2-4, the V gene TRBV12-3 or TRBV12-4; D ambiguous. This CDR3 is built from 13 residues. V lost 3 bases and J lost 3, with 6 bases in between. CDR3 coding DNA: TGTGCCAGCAGTTTCGGCGGCAAAAACATTCAGTACTTC. This codes for CASSFGGKNIQYF.

This chain joins TRBV5-1 and TRBJ1-5; TRBD1 is a possible D gene (6 bases). Germline V CDR1 and CDR2: SGHRS, YFSETQ. Trimming left V 3 bases short and J 2 bases short, with 18 bases between. CDR3 size: 17 residues. The DNA of the CDR3 is TGCGCCAGCAGCTCGGGCCCTACAGGGACGGGCAATCAGCCCCAGCATTTT. This sequence encodes CASSSGPTGTGNQPQHF. Full variable domain (outside the CDR3, taken from reference TRBV5-1 and TRBJ1-5): KAGVTQTPRYLIKTRGQQVTLSCSPISGHRSVSWYQQTPGQGLQFLFEYFSETQRNKGNFPGRFSGRQFSNSRSEMNVSTLELGDSALYLCASSSGPTGTGNQPQHFGDGTRLSIL.

This chain links TRBV14 with TRBJ2-3, with 7 positions matching TRBD2. Germline loops: CDR1 SGHDN, CDR2 FVKESK. The CDR3 runs to 20 residues. V was clipped by 0 bases and J by 3 bases; unmatched bases: 18. The CDR3 spells CASSQDWGGFTSAFTDTQYF. The CDR3 nucleotides are TGTGCCAGCAGCCAAGACTGGGGGGGGTTTACTTCCGCCTTTACAGATACGCAGTATTTT.

The genes are TRBV30 and TRBJ2-7, with 9 bases identical to TRBD1. Germline lookup yields CDR1 GTSNPN and CDR2 SVGIG (reference sequence). V lost 6 bases to trimming and J lost 6 bases; unmatched junction nucleotides: 9. The CDR3 consists of 13 residues. The CDR3 DNA is TGTGCCTGCCAACCGGGACAGGGCGCCGAGCAGTACTTC. Translated, it gives CACQPGQGAEQYF.

This clone was picked up one time. V gene TRBV7-6 combines with J gene TRBJ2-2; 12 bases match TRBD1. The CDR3 has 15 residues. The V and J ends lost 5 bases and 8 bases, in that order; junction bases with no gene match: 6. Looked up from germline, CDR1 is SGHVS and CDR2 is FNYEAQ. The CDR3 spells CASSEGQGARGELFF. CDR3 sequence (DNA): TGTGCCAGCAGCGAGGGACAGGGGGCGCGGGGGGAGCTGTTTTTT. Based on the CDR3 plus reference TRBV7-6 and TRBJ2-2, the full variable domain is GAGVSQSPRYKVTKRGQDVALRCDPISGHVSLYWYRQALGQGPEFLTYFNYEAQQDKSGLPNDRFSAERPEGSISTLTIQRTEQRDSAMYRCASSEGQGARGELFFGEGSRLTVL.

This rearrangement joins TRBV18 to TRBJ2-5; 10 bases map to TRBD2. J was trimmed by 1 base and V by 3 bases; bases with no gene match: 5. Germline V lookup: CDR1 KGHSH, CDR2 LQKENI. This CDR3 comprises 16 residues. The chain's CDR3 is CASSPLRTSGQETQYF. As DNA, the CDR3 is TGTGCCAGCTCACCCCTCCGGACTAGCGGCCAAGAGACCCAGTACTTC.

The chain has TRBV27 and TRBJ1-5; weak D call: TRBD1 (6 bases). Trimming left V 8 bases short and J 1 base short, with 12 bases between. This CDR3 region has 14 residues. From germline, CDR1 is MNHEY and CDR2 SMNVEV (reference sequence). The CDR3 region has the DNA TGTGCCAGCGGTGAGGGACAAAGCAATCAGCCCCAGCATTTT. Translating it yields CASGEGQSNQPQHF.

The CDR3 coding sequence is TGTGCCACCAGTCCGGGGGGCTCAAAAAACATTCAGTACTTC. It translates to CATSPGGSKNIQYF. This chain connects TRBV24-1 to TRBJ2-4; D is perhaps TRBD2 (7 bases). From germline, CDR1 is KGHDR and CDR2 SFDVKD. V was shortened by 6 bases and J by 4 bases, with 12 bases between the two germline ends. CDR3 length: 14 residues.

The chain combines TRBV24-1 with TRBJ2-2, with 9 nucleotides matching TRBD1. Germline CDR1 KGHDR, CDR2 SFDVKD. The ends lost 4 bases at V and 5 bases at J; junction bases unmatched: 7. The CDR3 covers 16 residues. CDR3 DNA sequence: TGTGCCACCAGTGACTACAGGGGGCTTGTAACCGGGGAGCTGTTTTTT. As protein: CATSDYRGLVTGELFF.

The chain uses TRBV7-8 and TRBJ1-1; D gene ambiguous. The germline V gene has CDR1 SGHVS and CDR2 FQNEAQ. Trimming removed 1 base at V and 3 bases at J, with 9 bases between. The CDR3 is 14 residues long. The CDR3 nucleotides read TGTGCCAGCAGCTTAGACTATAGGGACACTGAAGCTTTCTTT. Amino acid sequence: CASSLDYRDTEAFF.

This clone was detected only a few times. The V and J genes are TRBV24-1 and TRBJ2-3, with TRBD1 matching 7 bases. Germline trimming cut 4 bases from V and 0 bases from J; bases unmatched to any gene: 6. Germline-derived CDR1 and CDR2 are KGHDR and SFDVKD. This CDR3 contains 16 residues. The DNA for the CDR3 is TGTGCCACCAGTGACCCTGGGACAGATAGCACAGATACGCAGTATTTT. Amino acids: CATSDPGTDSTDTQYF.

V is TRBV15 and J is TRBJ2-7; D is undetermined. V gave up 3 bases and J gave up 4 bases, with 19 bases separating them. The germline V gene encodes CDR1 LNHNV and CDR2 YYDKDF (reference sequence). The CDR3 extends over 16 amino acids. CDR3 coding DNA: TGTGCCACCAGCAGGGACGGAAGGCAGTGGCATTACGAGCAGTACTTC. This gives the protein CATSRDGRQWHYEQYF. The whole variable domain, filled in from reference TRBV15 and TRBJ2-7, reads DAMVIQNPRYQVTQFGKPVTLSCSQTLNHNVMYWYQQKSSQAPKLLFHYYDKDFNNEADTPDNFQSRRPNTSFCFLDIRSPGLGDTAMYLCATSRDGRQWHYEQYFGPGTRLTVT.

The rearrangement uses TRBV6-6 and TRBJ2-2; D is undetermined. This CDR3 comprises 12 residues. Germline V gives CDR1 MNHNY, CDR2 SVGAGI (reference sequence). V dropped 7 bases and J dropped 3 bases, with 6 bases sitting between them. CDR3 DNA: TGTGCCAGCAAGGCGGACACCGGGGAGCTGTTTTTT. It specifies CASKADTGELFF.

V is TRBV13 and J is TRBJ2-2; maybe TRBD1 (6 bases). CDR1 is PRHDT and CDR2 is FYEKMQ in the germline V gene (reference sequence). Trimming took off 3 bases at V and 7 bases at J, with 15 bases between the two ends. This CDR3 spans 15 amino acids. CDR3 amino acids: CASSFAMGAGGELFF. The CDR3 DNA reads TGTGCCAGCAGCTTTGCGATGGGGGCCGGCGGGGAGCTGTTTTTT.